This T cell receptor (beta chain) was obtained from a study of metastatic and nonmetastatic thyroid tumors. Study as a whole: Comparison of repertoires was carried out across blood and tumor or nodule tissue from malignant and benign thyroid patients.

Study-wide results and caveats: Reported TCR beta diversity, measured in blood and tumor, was significantly higher for malignant thyroid tumors than for benign nodules.

Unmatched junction bases numbered 5, after V lost 1 base and J lost 4 bases. Germline assignment: CDR1 KGHDR and CDR2 SFDVKD. This CDR3 comprises 17 residues. Methods used by the authors: Variation in CDR3 across clinicopathological groups served as the basis for constructing a distant-metastasis classifier in papillary thyroid cancer. TCRdb used MiXCR to call clones anew from the PCR reads. The V and J calls shown here were made by TCRdb, not taken from the authors' results. The table records just under 20,000 clones, under 35% of them present only once. Thyroid surgery had not been preceded by any treatment in any patient. This clone was counted many times. Its antigen is not known.

Material: blood. The sequence was obtained from a female donor with papillary thyroid cancer or a benign thyroid nodule (not recorded which). Some clones in this sample may be carry-over from other donors' samples. This chain links TRBV24-1 with TRBJ2-5; 13 nucleotides line up with TRBD2. The CDR3 DNA reads TGTGCCACCAGTGATTTCAGACTAGCGGGAGGTCGAGAGACCCAGTACTTC. This codes for CATSDFRLAGGRETQYF.